A single sample gave rise to the 28 T cell receptor beta chains below, sequenced in a study of cytomegalovirus exposure and HLA in healthy donors. Primers: 60 Vbeta forward and 13 Jbeta reverse. Sequencing was performed with immunoSEQ multiplex PCR; in TCRdb, only in-frame clones are kept and a portion is missing. The sample lists 190,000 or so clones, around three quarters occurring once. The sequencing input was PBMCs. The receptors were sampled from a boy aged 5-17 years in good health and CMV-seronegative.

This chain uses TRBV2 with TRBJ1-6; D not resolved. V gave up 1 base and J gave up 7 bases, with 5 bases separating them. Germline CDR1 reads SNHLY; CDR2 reads FYNNEI. The CDR3 is 13 residues long. The CDR3 is CASSEEANSPLHF. The CDR3 DNA is TGTGCCAGCAGTGAAGAAGCGAATTCACCCCTCCACTTT.

The chain combines TRBV19 with TRBJ2-5; D might be TRBD1 (6 bases). This CDR3 has 14 residues. CDR1 is LNHDA and CDR2 is SQIVND in the germline V gene (reference sequence). Trimming removed 5 bases from V and 5 bases from J, with 15 bases in between. CDR3 in amino acids: CASSGHTGWETQYF. As DNA, the CDR3 is TGTGCCAGTAGTGGCCATACAGGGTGGGAGACCCAGTACTTC.

The chain couples TRBV30 to TRBJ1-1; D may be TRBD1 (5 bases). Germline values: CDR1 GTSNPN, CDR2 SVGIG (reference sequence). The CDR3 is made up of 15 amino acids. Trimming took 3 bases from V and 0 from J, leaving 14 bases between them. The CDR3 region has the DNA TGTGCCTGGAGACCCGCGGGGCGGATGAACACTGAAGCTTTCTTT. Its protein product is CAWRPAGRMNTEAFF.

The rearrangement links TRBV9 to TRBJ2-7; 8 bases align to TRBD2. The germline V gene encodes CDR1 SGDLS and CDR2 YYNGEE. CDR3 length equals 16 residues. After removal of 2 bases from V and 5 bases from J, the junction contained 12 bases not matched to a gene. The CDR3 region has the DNA TGTGCCAGCAGCGTGGGAGGAAGCGGGAGTATCCACGAGCAGTACTTC. Its translation: CASSVGGSGSIHEQYF.

The chain employs TRBV7-6 and TRBJ2-7; 11 bases map to TRBD2. The CDR3 is 16 residues long. Looked up from germline, CDR1 is SGHVS and CDR2 is FNYEAQ. V was pared by 2 bases and J by 2 bases, with 5 bases of the junction left unmatched. The CDR3 protein is CASSLKTSGAAYEQYF. The CDR3 DNA follows: TGTGCCAGCAGCTTAAAGACTAGCGGGGCAGCCTACGAGCAGTACTTC.

In its sample, this clone was seen a few times. The chain links TRBV19 to TRBJ2-1; a possible D gene is TRBD1 (7 bases). The CDR3 contains 15 residues. Germline V CDR1 and CDR2: LNHDA, SQIVND (reference sequence). V was trimmed by 3 bases and J by 8 bases, leaving 17 bases between them. The CDR3: CASSIRGAGGHEQFF. Here the CDR3 DNA reads TGTGCCAGTAGTATCAGGGGGGCAGGAGGTCATGAGCAGTTCTTC.

The chain carries TRBV28 and TRBJ1-2; possibly TRBD1 for D (5 bases). CDR3 length: 12 residues. V was clipped by 5 bases and J by 3 bases, with 7 bases between them. Germline-derived CDR1 and CDR2 are MDHEN and SYDVKM. The chain's CDR3 is CASSATDYGYTF. The CDR3 nucleotides read TGTGCCAGCAGTGCGACAGACTATGGCTACACCTTC.

The chain couples TRBV7-9 to TRBJ2-2; D is perhaps TRBD1 (6 bases). Germline V gene sequence: CDR1 SEHNR, CDR2 FQNEAQ (reference sequence). V lost 5 bases and J 0 bases, leaving 7 bases between the germline ends. This CDR3 is built from 14 residues. CDR3 amino acids: CASSRQANTGELFF. In DNA form, the CDR3 reads TGTGCCAGCAGCCGACAGGCGAACACCGGGGAGCTGTTTTTT.

The chain joins TRBV11-2 to TRBJ2-7, with 8 bases identical to TRBD1. Germline CDR1 reads SGHAT; CDR2 reads FQNNGV. CDR3 length: 14 amino acids. V was clipped by 4 bases and J by 2 bases; unmatched bases: 4. The DNA for the CDR3 is TGTGCCAGCAGCTGGGACAGGCGCCCCTACGAGCAGTACTTC. Residues: CASSWDRRPYEQYF.

The V gene is TRBV2, the J gene TRBJ2-7; 13 bases are shared with TRBD2. Germline V gene data show CDR1 as SNHLY and CDR2 as FYNNEI. V was pared by 6 bases and J by 1 base, with 0 bases of the junction left unmatched. CDR3 size: 14 residues. The CDR3 DNA reads as TGTGCCAGCAGGGGACTAGCGGGGTCCTACGAGCAGTACTTC. This sequence encodes CASRGLAGSYEQYF.

The V call is TRBV4-1, the J call TRBJ2-3, with 10 bases that match TRBD2. Germline CDR1 and CDR2: MGHRA and YSYEKL. The CDR3 length is 17 residues. Trimming took 0 bases from V and 2 from J; bases not matched to a gene: 5. CDR3 protein: CASSQELSGGATDTQYF. CDR3 nucleotide sequence: TGCGCCAGCAGCCAAGAACTGAGCGGGGGGGCCACAGATACGCAGTATTTT.

The V and J genes are TRBV6-6 and TRBJ1-2; possible D gene TRBD1, 6 bases. Trimming pared 9 bases from V and 5 bases from J, leaving 19 bases between. CDR1 is MNHNY and CDR2 is SVGAGI in the germline V gene (reference sequence). The CDR3 spans 14 residues. The CDR3 spells CASSYRVGEYGYTF. CDR3 sequence (DNA): TGTGCCAGTTCGTACAGGGTGGGGGAGTATGGCTACACCTTC.

This clone was seen a single time. The gene calls are TRBV30 and TRBJ1-6, with TRBD1 identical over 9 bases. Germline values: CDR1 GTSNPN, CDR2 SVGIG (reference sequence). Unmatched junction bases numbered 9, after V lost 4 bases and J lost 2 bases. This CDR3 region has 17 residues. CDR3 sequence (DNA): TGTGCCTGGAATAGGGACAGGGCAAACCCCTATAATTCACCCCTCCACTTT. It specifies CAWNRDRANPYNSPLHF.

The V call is TRBV7-9, the J call TRBJ1-5; D uncertain. CDR1 and CDR2 (germline): SEHNR, FQNEAQ (reference sequence). The CDR3 sequence is 14 residues long. Trimming removed 2 bases from V and 0 bases from J, with 5 bases in between. The CDR3 region is CASSLSYSNQPQHF. Here the CDR3 DNA reads TGTGCCAGCAGCTTAAGCTATAGCAATCAGCCCCAGCATTTT.

The chain carries TRBV6-1 and TRBJ1-4, with 7 positions matching TRBD1. This CDR3 has 13 residues. Germline V gives CDR1 MNHNS, CDR2 SASEGT. V was clipped by 7 bases and J by 7 bases; unmatched bases: 6. The CDR3 bases are TGTGCCAGCACAGACAGGGTGGTTGAAAAACTGTTTTTT. Amino acid sequence: CASTDRVVEKLFF.

This clone appeared once. The chain joins TRBV27 to TRBJ1-2, with a possible D match to TRBD1 (5 bases). With 5 bases removed from V and 8 bases from J, the gap between germline ends came to 15 bases. This CDR3 spans 13 amino acids. Germline CDR1 reads MNHEY; CDR2 reads SMNVEV (reference sequence). The CDR3 region is CASSPAGYPGYTF. The CDR3 DNA sequence: TGTGCCAGCAGTCCGGCAGGGTATCCCGGCTACACCTTC.

The chain recombines TRBV18 with TRBJ2-7, with 7 bases that match TRBD1. The V gene end was trimmed by 5 bases and the J gene end by 0 bases; junction bases not matched to a gene: 4. Germline V lookup: CDR1 KGHSH, CDR2 LQKENI. This CDR3 is built from 14 residues. The CDR3 DNA reads TGTGCCAGCTCAGGGACAGATAGCTCCTACGAGCAGTACTTC. It specifies CASSGTDSSYEQYF.

The genes are TRBV19 and TRBJ2-7, with 7 positions matching TRBD1. With V trimmed by 4 bases and J by 0 bases, 6 bases remained unmatched. Germline CDR1 LNHDA, CDR2 SQIVND (reference sequence). The CDR3 length is 15 residues. DNA of the CDR3: TGTGCCAGTAGTACCGCAAACAGGGGCTCCTACGAGCAGTACTTC. Translation: CASSTANRGSYEQYF. Full variable domain (missing parts from reference TRBV19 and TRBJ2-7): DGGITQSPKYLFRKEGQNVTLSCEQNLNHDAMYWYRQDPGQGLRLIYYSQIVNDFQKGDIAEGYSVSREKKESFPLTVTSAQKNPTAFYLCASSTANRGSYEQYFGPGTRLTVT.

The chain couples TRBV29-1 to TRBJ2-7, with D possibly TRBD1 on 6 matching bases. V lost 6 bases, J lost 5 bases, and 20 bases lay in between. Germline CDR1 and CDR2: SQVTM and ANQGSEA. The CDR3 is 14 residues long. This chain's CDR3 is CSVAQGNVPDEQYF. The CDR3 DNA reads as TGCAGCGTCGCCCAGGGGAACGTCCCCGACGAGCAGTACTTC.

The rearrangement joins TRBV5-1 to TRBJ2-7; 8 bases match TRBD2. The CDR3 sequence is 13 residues long. CDR1 is SGHRS and CDR2 is YFSETQ in the germline V gene. After removal of 7 bases from V and 4 bases from J, the junction contained 7 bases not matched to a gene. Written as DNA, the CDR3 is TGCGCCAGCGCCATTGGCGGGGGGTACGAGCAGTACTTC. Translated: CASAIGGGYEQYF. The full variable domain, in which reference TRBV5-1 and TRBJ2-7 provide the parts outside the CDR3, is KAGVTQTPRYLIKTRGQQVTLSCSPISGHRSVSWYQQTPGQGLQFLFEYFSETQRNKGNFPGRFSGRQFSNSRSEMNVSTLELGDSALYLCASAIGGGYEQYFGPGTRLTVT.

This sequence joins TRBV5-6 and TRBJ2-7, with D perhaps TRBD1 (5 bases). Germline V gene data show CDR1 as SGHDT and CDR2 as YYEEEE. The CDR3 loop spans 12 amino acids. V dropped 5 bases and J dropped 6 bases, with 12 bases sitting between them. DNA of the CDR3: TGTGCCAGCAGGCAGGGTACGGGCGAGCAGTACTTC. It specifies CASRQGTGEQYF.

This clone has just a few counts. The chain uses TRBV29-1 and TRBJ1-1, with D possibly TRBD1 on 5 matching bases. CDR3 size: 13 residues. V lost 6 bases to trimming and J lost 1 base, with 12 bases between them. The V gene's germline CDR1 is SQVTM and CDR2 ANQGSEA. Written as DNA, the CDR3 is TGCAGCGTCGATAACGGGGGGAACACTGAAGCTTTCTTT. This codes for CSVDNGGNTEAFF.

The chain uses TRBV11-3 and TRBJ2-2; 7 bases agree with TRBD1. The V gene end was trimmed by 3 bases and the J gene end by 5 bases; junction bases not matched to a gene: 9. Germline V gene lookup returns CDR1 SGHNT and CDR2 YENEEA. The CDR3 has 16 residues. In DNA, the CDR3 is TGTGCCAGCAGCTTTTACGGGACAGCTGAAACCGGGGAGCTGTTTTTT. Its protein is CASSFYGTAETGELFF.

The rearrangement links TRBV12-5 to TRBJ2-1; D uncertain. Deletions cut 0 bases from V and 6 bases from J, with 6 bases between. This CDR3 spans 13 amino acids. From germline, CDR1 is LGHNT and CDR2 FRNRAP. The CDR3 region has the DNA TGTGCTAGTGGTTTGGTATCAGTCAATGAGCAGTTCTTC. The encoded protein is CASGLVSVNEQFF.

The chain has TRBV7-2 and TRBJ2-7; 8 bases align to TRBD2. CDR3 size: 15 residues. In germline, CDR1 is SGHTA, CDR2 FQGNSA. Trimming took 5 bases from V and 5 from J; bases not matched to a gene: 11. CDR3 amino acids: CASSLESGSTHEQYF. CDR3 nucleotides: TGTGCCAGCAGCCTCGAAAGCGGGAGTACCCACGAGCAGTACTTC.

This clone has a handful of counts. The chain employs TRBV25-1 and TRBJ2-5, with D perhaps matching TRBD1 (5 bases). Trimming pared 6 bases from V and 1 base from J, leaving 18 bases between. Germline-derived CDR1 and CDR2 are MGHDK and SYGVNS. This CDR3 has 16 amino acids. The CDR3 DNA reads TGTGCCAGCAGCCCAAGCCAAAGGGGTCCCCAAGAGACCCAGTACTTC. It translates to CASSPSQRGPQETQYF.

This chain links TRBV2 with TRBJ2-5; maybe TRBD2 (5 bases). Germline values: CDR1 SNHLY, CDR2 FYNNEI. There are 13 residues in the CDR3. The V and J ends lost 3 bases and 7 bases respectively, with 12 bases between them. The CDR3, as DNA: TGTGCCAGCAGTGATGAGGGTTTCGGGACCCAGTACTTC. Its translation: CASSDEGFGTQYF. Full variable domain (rest looked up from reference TRBV2 and TRBJ2-5): EPEVTQTPSHQVTQMGQEVILRCVPISNHLYFYWYRQILGQKVEFLVSFYNNEISEKSEIFDDQFSVERPDGSNFTLKIRSTKLEDSAMYFCASSDEGFGTQYFGPGTRLLVL.

The rearrangement links TRBV18 to TRBJ1-2; possibly TRBD1 for D (5 bases). CDR1 and CDR2 (germline): KGHSH, LQKENI. The CDR3 is 16 amino acids. Trimming shortened V by 2 bases and J by 4 bases, and 17 bases separated the two germline ends. The CDR3 coding sequence is TGTGCCAGCTCACCATCCAGCCGGGGGTACAGCTATGGCTACACCTTC. Protein sequence: CASSPSSRGYSYGYTF.